These T cell receptor beta chains were read from a single sample in a study of T cells in Graves' hyperthyroidism and ophthalmopathy. TCRdb used MiXCR to reprocess the multiplex PCR reads, holding one entry per CDR3 protein. Among about 350,000 distinct CDR3 sequences, 11% to 15% were seen once, and the ten largest hold under 30%. The sequencing input was blood. The receptors come from a woman under 40 with Graves' hyperthyroidism. Both conserved end residues are part of each CDR3. The D gene is left open where the match is weak. Clone size is stated in some rows and not others, as once, few, many or a class when expanded.

D gene,J gene,clone size,V gene,CDR3 DNA,CDR3 protein
NA,TRBJ2-4,NA,TRBV15,TGTGCCACCAGCAGAGAAACGGGTAGGGGAGACATTCAGTACTTC,CATSRETGRGDIQYF
NA,TRBJ2-4,NA,TRBV20-1,TGCAGTTCTAGAGACTTAGCCAAAAACATTCAGTACTTC,CSSRDLAKNIQYF
NA,TRBJ1-5,NA,TRBV28,TGTGCCAGCGTCGACCGGGTTGGGCCCCAGCATTTT,CASVDRVGPQHF
TRBD1,TRBJ1-5,NA,TRBV7-2,TGTGCCAGCAGCAGGGACAGTCAGCCCCAGCATTTT,CASSRDSQPQHF
TRBD2,TRBJ2-1,NA,TRBV7-9,TGTGCCAGCACCGTTAGCGGGAGGGCCGGCAATGAGCAGTTCTTC,CASTVSGRAGNEQFF
TRBD1,TRBJ2-7,many,TRBV20-1,TGCAGTGCCCCGCTCGGGGCAGGGGACAGGGGGGGGCAGTACTTC,CSAPLGAGDRGGQYF
NA,TRBJ2-1,NA,TRBV18,TGTGCCAGCTCACCACGGAGGGCGCAGGGCCGGTACAATGAGCAGTTCTTC,CASSPRRAQGRYNEQFF
TRBD2,TRBJ2-7,many,TRBV11-2,TGTGCCAGCAGCACCCTGACTAGCCAACTAGGCGAGCAGTACTTC,CASSTLTSQLGEQYF
NA,TRBJ1-2,few,TRBV6-2/TRBV6-3,TGTGCCAGCAGTTACGGTTCGGGGTCCGGCTGTGGCTACACCTTC,CASSYGSGSGCGYTF
NA,TRBJ2-1,many,TRBV7-9,TGTGCCAGCACTCGGGCGGTTGGCAATGAGCAGTTCTTC,CASTRAVGNEQFF
NA,TRBJ2-2,NA,TRBV28,TGTGCCAGCCTGGAGTTTACCGGGGAGCTGTTTTTT,CASLEFTGELFF
NA,TRBJ2-3,few,TRBV28,TGTGCCGCCGGGGCAGTCGACGATACGCAGTATTTT,CAAGAVDDTQYF
NA,TRBJ2-7,NA,TRBV18,TGTGCCAGCTCACCCTCACCCCCCCAGGGCCACAGAGAGCAGTACTTC,CASSPSPPQGHREQYF
TRBD1,TRBJ1-4,many,TRBV2,TGTGCCAGCAGCCCCGTGGGACAGGGCGCAACTAATGAAAAACTGTTTTTT,CASSPVGQGATNEKLFF
NA,TRBJ2-5,NA,TRBV20-1,TGCAGTGCTATAGGAATAGACAGGTTTTCGGAGACCCAGTACTTC,CSAIGIDRFSETQYF
TRBD2,TRBJ2-3,many,TRBV28,TGTGCCAGCAGTCCTAGCGGGGGACGCTGGACGCAGTATTTT,CASSPSGGRWTQYF
TRBD1,TRBJ2-7,many,TRBV11-2,TGTGCCAGCAGCGAATCGGGACAGGGTCACGAGCAGTACTTC,CASSESGQGHEQYF
NA,TRBJ2-1,NA,TRBV19,TGTGCCAGTAGTATAGGTTCCCACAATGAGCAGTTCTTC,CASSIGSHNEQFF
TRBD1,TRBJ2-4,NA,TRBV30,TGTGCCTGGCTCTCCCGTCGACAGGGGTGGAACATTCAGTACTTC,CAWLSRRQGWNIQYF
NA,TRBJ1-1,many,TRBV28,TGTGCCAGCACCCCGGGCGACAGTATGAACACTGAAGCTTTCTTT,CASTPGDSMNTEAFF
NA,TRBJ2-1,NA,TRBV7-6,TGTGCCAGCAGCCCTCTGGGGGAGACCGATGAGCAGTTCTTC,CASSPLGETDEQFF
NA,TRBJ2-1,many,TRBV7-7,TGTGCTAGCAGCTTAGGCGGGGTTGGTGAGCAGTTCTTC,CASSLGGVGEQFF
NA,TRBJ1-2,once,TRBV11-2,TGTGCCAGCAGCTTAGGGGCAGGGAACGATGGCTACACCTTC,CASSLGAGNDGYTF
TRBD2,TRBJ2-1,few,TRBV7-9,TGTGCCAGCGCCTCTCCGGGGGGAAATGAGCAGTTCTTC,CASASPGGNEQFF
TRBD1,TRBJ1-5,NA,TRBV3-1,TGTGCCAGCAGCCCGACAGGGGGCGCGTATCAGCCCCAGCATTTT,CASSPTGGAYQPQHF
NA,TRBJ2-1,NA,TRBV6-1,TGTGCCAGCAGTAAAGACCGCAATGAGCAGTTCTTC,CASSKDRNEQFF
TRBD1,TRBJ2-3,NA,TRBV27,TGTGCCAGCAGTTCAGGGGGCGTGCAGTATTTT,CASSSGGVQYF
NA,TRBJ2-2,NA,TRBV20-1,TGCAGTGCTAGAGACGGGCACACCGGGGAGCTGTTTTTT,CSARDGHTGELFF
NA,TRBJ2-2,many,TRBV28,TGTGCCAGCAGTTTAAGATTTACCGGGGAGCTGTTTTTT,CASSLRFTGELFF
TRBD1,TRBJ1-2,many,TRBV28,TGTGCCAGCAGTTTAGGACCCTTAGGACAGGGAGATGGCTACACCTTC,CASSLGPLGQGDGYTF
NA,TRBJ2-1,NA,TRBV7-9,TGTGCCAGCAGCCATCTATCTAGTGTCAATGAGCAGTTCTTC,CASSHLSSVNEQFF
NA,TRBJ2-5,NA,TRBV5-1,TGCGCCAGCAGCTTGGCCCCTCTTGGCGAACAAGAGACCCAGTACTTC,CASSLAPLGEQETQYF
TRBD2,TRBJ2-3,many,TRBV4-3,TGCGCCAGCAGCCAAGCGGGAGGGAAAGCAGATACGCAGTATTTT,CASSQAGGKADTQYF
NA,TRBJ2-7,NA,TRBV19,TGTGCCAGTAGTATAAAAGACCCAGCCTACGAGCAGTACTTC,CASSIKDPAYEQYF
NA,TRBJ2-2,many,TRBV11-1,TGTGCCAGCAGCTTGGTCACAGGCACCGGGGAGCTGTTTTTT,CASSLVTGTGELFF
TRBD2,TRBJ2-1,many,TRBV15,TGTGCCACCAGCAGAGACTATCGGACTAGCGGGAGTTACAATGAGCAGTTCTTC,CATSRDYRTSGSYNEQFF
NA,TRBJ2-7,NA,TRBV29-1,TGCAGCGTTGAAACCCAGACAGGGAGGGGCTACGAGCAGTACTTC,CSVETQTGRGYEQYF
NA,TRBJ2-7,few,TRBV3-2,TGTGCCAGCAGCCAAGACCATACGACTAGCGGGAGGAGAAGGGGCCACGAGCAGTACTTC,CASSQDHTTSGRRRGHEQYF
NA,TRBJ2-7,NA,TRBV6-1,TGTGCCAGCAGTGAATACGGTTTCTCCTACGAGCAGTACTTC,CASSEYGFSYEQYF
NA,TRBJ1-4,many,TRBV7-2,TGTGCCAGCAGCCAGAACTTACCGGACCGGGGGGAAAAACTGTTTTTT,CASSQNLPDRGEKLFF
NA,TRBJ2-2,NA,TRBV2,TGTGCCAGCAGTGAAGTAAGGTCTGGGGAGCTGTTTTTT,CASSEVRSGELFF
NA,TRBJ2-7,few,TRBV15,TGTGCCACCAGCAGAGATTCAGGGGCCTACGAGCAGTACTTC,CATSRDSGAYEQYF